This is a list of T cell receptor beta chains from one sample in a study of CD8+ T cells in alopecia areata. Method: immunoSEQ multiplex PCR; TCRdb's copy keeps in-frame clones and lacks some. The table shows fewer than 110,000 clones, with approximately 60% occurring only once. The sample comprised CD4+ T cells sorted from blood. Receptors were obtained from a human donor in good health. Each CDR3 is given without its conserved first and last residue. Fields, in order: J gene, V gene, CDR3 protein.

J: TRBJ2-3; V: TRBV29-1; CDR3: SVQRGLTDTQY
J: TRBJ2-4; V: TRBV5-1; CDR3: ASSLSTGNIQY
J: TRBJ2-7; V: TRBV30; CDR3: AWAMGPPIYEQY
J: TRBJ2-7; V: TRBV28; CDR3: ASSSGGARQY
J: TRBJ1-2; V: TRBV13; CDR3: ASSPYPRTGRYNYGYT
J: TRBJ1-3; V: TRBV6-5; CDR3: ASRGSGNTIY
J: TRBJ2-3; V: TRBV29-1; CDR3: SVAAITDTQY
J: TRBJ2-3; V: TRBV29-1; CDR3: SVEDRRTDSTDTQY
J: TRBJ2-4; V: TRBV5-5; CDR3: ASSLQGAKNIQY
J: TRBJ1-1; V: TRBV29-1; CDR3: SSGTGLNTEAF
J: TRBJ1-2; V: TRBV6-5; CDR3: ASTVTGGYGYT
J: TRBJ2-7; V: TRBV2; CDR3: ASSSSIGTAPEQY
J: TRBJ1-1; V: TRBV30; CDR3: AWSVGGDTEAF
J: TRBJ2-1; V: TRBV4-2; CDR3: ASSPRRAGAYNEQF
J: TRBJ2-7; V: TRBV30; CDR3: AWTTKSPGEGQY
J: TRBJ1-1; V: TRBV29-1; CDR3: SVDSRGRTEAF
J: TRBJ2-1; V: TRBV30; CDR3: AAERFNEQF
J: TRBJ2-5; V: TRBV15; CDR3: ATSARGRDQETQY
J: TRBJ2-7; V: TRBV28; CDR3: ASSEGTSKHEQY
J: TRBJ1-2; V: TRBV7-9; CDR3: ASSHGGGVNYGYT
J: TRBJ1-2; V: TRBV30; CDR3: AWRARSNYGYT
J: TRBJ2-1; V: TRBV30; CDR3: AWSVGSYNEQF
J: TRBJ2-2; V: TRBV7-9; CDR3: ASSPRPKPAGELF
J: TRBJ2-5; V: TRBV7-2; CDR3: ASSLVGAGGGTQY
J: TRBJ2-5; V: TRBV30; CDR3: AWTPRSEETQY
J: TRBJ1-2; V: TRBV9; CDR3: ASSVGWSGYT
J: TRBJ1-2; V: TRBV19; CDR3: ASGQRNPLNGYT
J: TRBJ2-7; V: TRBV29-1; CDR3: SVGGQAIYEQY
J: TRBJ2-2; V: TRBV7-9; CDR3: ASSLAGGERRTGELF
J: TRBJ1-5; V: TRBV11-2; CDR3: ASSLNRHDQPQH
J: TRBJ1-1; V: TRBV28; CDR3: ASSSPSGGNTEAF
J: TRBJ2-7; V: TRBV7-2; CDR3: ASSLQGAYEQY
J: TRBJ2-5; V: TRBV15; CDR3: ATSRDPGIQETQY
J: TRBJ1-2; V: TRBV13; CDR3: ASSPRTGAVGYT
J: TRBJ2-5; V: TRBV7-2; CDR3: ASSPGQVETQY
J: TRBJ2-6; V: TRBV9; CDR3: ASSVARVTGANVLT
J: TRBJ2-3; V: TRBV30; CDR3: AWSRVAGGSFTDTQY
J: TRBJ1-1; V: TRBV19; CDR3: ARDRGMNTEAF
J: TRBJ1-2; V: TRBV28; CDR3: ASLATIGAVGYGYT
J: TRBJ2-6; V: TRBV6-1; CDR3: ASRLGGSGANVLT
J: TRBJ1-1; V: TRBV29-1; CDR3: SVVDRGNTEAF
J: TRBJ1-4; V: TRBV4-1; CDR3: ASSQGVNEKLF
J: TRBJ2-5; V: TRBV29-1; CDR3: SARQGVGETQY
J: TRBJ1-4; V: TRBV5-1; CDR3: ASSRTGKATNEKLF
J: TRBJ1-6; V: TRBV7-9; CDR3: ASSLVAGTGGSPLH
J: TRBJ1-6; V: TRBV27; CDR3: ASSFINSPLH
J: TRBJ1-4; V: TRBV7-9; CDR3: ASSLPTNGWGEKLF
J: TRBJ1-1; V: TRBV29-1; CDR3: SVAGRMNTEAF
J: TRBJ2-5; V: TRBV29-1; CDR3: SVASDRQETQY
J: TRBJ2-1; V: TRBV19; CDR3: ASKTGTGGYEQF
J: TRBJ1-2; V: TRBV30; CDR3: AWSRDSLLGYT
J: TRBJ2-7; V: TRBV15; CDR3: ATSRNLGAYEQY
J: TRBJ2-2; V: TRBV2; CDR3: ASSEQGNTGELF